The sequence of this T cell receptor beta chain was determined in a study of cytomegalovirus exposure and HLA in healthy donors. Data came from immunoSEQ multiplex PCR; TCRdb stores just in-frame clones and leaves some out. The table lists about 160,000 clones, roughly 89% of them singletons, with 10% in the top ten. The sample was PBMCs. This TCR came from a woman aged 18-29 years in good health and CMV-seropositive.

CDR3 protein: CASSYSGRSYEQYF. The DNA for the CDR3 is TGTGCCAGCAGCTATAGCGGGAGAAGCTACGAGCAGTACTTC. The chain joins TRBV6-5 to TRBJ2-7; TRBD2 matches at 9 bases. The CDR3 extends over 14 amino acids. Germline loops: CDR1 MNHEY, CDR2 SVGAGI. J was trimmed by 3 bases and V by 6 bases; bases with no gene match: 6.